The subject of this entry is one T cell receptor (beta chain). Its antigen target is currently unknown. The input lacks base qualities; no much larger clone sits a single base away. The time point label, read with the paper, signifies: baseline before first vaccination. The vaccinee samples were drawn from two UK trials, COV001 and COV002, one of which was a single-blind randomized controlled phase 2/3 trial testing AZD1222 (ChAdOx1 nCoV-19) in healthy adults. Trial participant PBMC samples were collected at day 0 and day 28 after the second dose for TCRbeta chain sequencing. These data are taken from a study of T cell responses to AZD1222 COVID-19 vaccine (dated by TCRdb to the early 2020s). At the level of the whole study: AZD1222 recipients whose second dose came at about 4 weeks and those whose second dose came at about 12 weeks were combined into one group, since spike-specific TCR depth and breadth did not differ between the two schedules. TCR sequencing was performed for about 240 trial participants, of whom approximately 200 were given two doses of AZD1222 and 26 were given two doses of MenACWY control vaccine. Enrollment into the trials was organized by age into subgroups of 18-55, 56-69 and 70-plus years, and those subgroups contained roughly 150, 30 and 60 TCR-sequenced participants, respectively. The paper's findings and limits, for the study overall: Because no samples from the day 14 peak response were available, repertoires could be characterized only after the peak T cell response. Conclusions about previously exposed vaccinees are limited, since just 6 or 7 AZD1222 recipients were seropositive for SARS-CoV-2 at baseline. Most participants were white British and females outnumbered males, and the authors suggested that clonal diversity may have been underestimated. CD4 TCRs associated with the vaccine covered the entire spike protein, and the dominant responses were in regions 160-218 and 743-854. Reportedly, close to half of the unique spike-specific TCRs recognized epitopes lying outside the regions that are mutated in the B.1.351 and B.1.1.7 variants. A significant rise in spike-specific TCR breadth and depth was observed after two AZD1222 doses relative to day 0 and relative to MenACWY recipients. In the small 56-69-year group, the increase in depth fell short of significance, most likely because of low power.

The CDR3 regions of human TCRbeta chains were analyzed by immunosequencing. Under the source paper's analysis protocol: Repertoire TCRs were matched against a reference library of SARS-CoV-2-specific TCRs generated with the MIRA antigen-specificity platform. Breadth was defined as the fraction of unique TCRs that were SARS-CoV-2-associated, and depth was defined as the fraction of total T cells that were SARS-CoV-2-associated. Using the MIRA data, each spike-specific TCR was assigned both to the spike region to which the TCR was reactive and to a CD4 or CD8 class. Log10-transformed breadth and depth values were compared by one-way ANOVA with Sidak's multiple comparisons tests. Here the immuneACCESS table is served through TCRdb, limited to in-frame sequences with V and J called. Missing clones are a known gap in these copies; in checked studies unresolved V genes cover under half, and the rest lacks a known reason. V, J and clone size were drawn from that table, and D and trimming were deduced from the DNA. Counted in this sample were 120,000 or so clones; around 93% of them appeared once. The ten biggest clones cover about 1.1% of the sample.

The TCR sequence derives from an adult in good health. This sample comprised peripheral blood, obtained on day 0 of AZD1222 vaccination.

The CDR3 sequence is CAISERTSGGSYNEQFF. Here is the DNA: TGTGCCATCAGTGAACGGACTAGCGGGGGCTCCTACAATGAGCAGTTCTTC. The chain is encoded by TRBV10-3 joined to TRBJ2-1, with TRBD2 identical over 13 junction bases. Germline trimming amounts to 3 bases on V and 0 bases on J, with 2 as the count of junction bases outside the gene matches. The CDR3 contains 17 residues, cysteine and phenylalanine counted. The entry retains the CDR3 DNA only, 51 bases that are in frame from base 1. Sequences ENHRY (CDR1) and SYGVKD (CDR2) are obtained from the germline V gene.